The present TCR beta chain was sequenced within a study of T cell changes during pregnancy in multiple sclerosis. Sequencing used immunoSEQ multiplex PCR; TCRdb keeps in-frame clones, though not all of them. The sample carries tens of thousands of clones, 90% recorded once. V dropped 0 bases and J dropped 0; count of bases not matched to a gene: 17. The CDR3 covers 20 residues. Per the germline V gene, CDR1 is SGHRS and CDR2 is YFSETQ. Sequenced here: peripheral blood, sampled in the third trimester of pregnancy. The TCR originated in a female donor in good health, enrolled as a control in a pregnancy study. This chain links TRBV5-1 with TRBJ2-7, with 8 nucleotides matching TRBD1. CDR3 region: CASSLVLGTGQLGHSYEQYF. CDR3 nucleotide sequence: TGCGCCAGCAGCTTGGTTCTAGGGACAGGACAATTGGGACACTCCTACGAGCAGTACTTC.